The rows below give T cell receptor beta chains drawn from one sample of a study of T-cell reconstitution after alpha-beta-depleted transplantation in children. In TCRdb, the PCR reads were re-called with MiXCR into one record per CDR3 protein. The table includes about 420,000 distinct CDR3 sequences, about 16% detected once. The sequenced sample was PBMCs, mostly from graft donor cells, obtained 360 days after TCRalphabeta/CD19-depleted stem cell transplant. The source is a boy under two years old who had a stem cell transplant for Wiskott-Aldrich syndrome, so the T cells may come from the graft donor. Each CDR3 is given with its conserved first and last residue. Fields, in order: D gene, V gene, J gene, clone size, CDR3 DNA, CDR3 protein. D genes are given only for firm matches. The size field is filled for only some rows; it gives once, few, many or a size class.

d_call: .; v_call: TRBV30; j_call: TRBJ2-3; clone_size: .; cdr3_nt: TGTGCCTGGAGTAAACGCACAGATACGCAGTATTTT; cdr3_aa: CAWSKRTDTQYF
d_call: .; v_call: TRBV4-1; j_call: TRBJ1-1; clone_size: few; cdr3_nt: TGCGCCAGCAGCCAGAATCAAGACCGGAACACTGAAGCTTTCTTT; cdr3_aa: CASSQNQDRNTEAFF
d_call: .; v_call: TRBV2; j_call: TRBJ2-2; clone_size: few; cdr3_nt: TGTGCCAGCAGGGCACTGAACACCGGGGAGCTGTTTTTT; cdr3_aa: CASRALNTGELFF
d_call: TRBD2; v_call: TRBV30; j_call: TRBJ2-3; clone_size: few; cdr3_nt: TGTGCCTGGAGTAGACTAGCGGGAGGCTCAGGAACGCAGTATTTT; cdr3_aa: CAWSRLAGGSGTQYF
d_call: TRBD1; v_call: TRBV24-1; j_call: TRBJ2-2; clone_size: few; cdr3_nt: TGTGCCACCAAGGGACAGGGCCCCGGGGAGCTGTTTTTT; cdr3_aa: CATKGQGPGELFF
d_call: .; v_call: TRBV28; j_call: TRBJ2-7; clone_size: .; cdr3_nt: TGTGCCAGCAGTTTTTTTGACATCTCCTACGAGCAGTACTTC; cdr3_aa: CASSFFDISYEQYF
d_call: TRBD2; v_call: TRBV6-6; j_call: TRBJ2-7; clone_size: few; cdr3_nt: TGTGCCAGCACCAATAGCGGGAGGCGAGAGCAGTACTTC; cdr3_aa: CASTNSGRREQYF
d_call: .; v_call: TRBV7-6; j_call: TRBJ1-1; clone_size: .; cdr3_nt: TGTGCCAGCAGCTTAGCTCCGGGGAACACTGAAGCTTTCTTT; cdr3_aa: CASSLAPGNTEAFF
d_call: TRBD1; v_call: TRBV7-2; j_call: TRBJ2-7; clone_size: .; cdr3_nt: TGTGCCAGCAGCTTAACCTGGGACAGGGGGCATTACGAGCAGTACTTC; cdr3_aa: CASSLTWDRGHYEQYF
d_call: .; v_call: TRBV7-9; j_call: TRBJ1-2; clone_size: few; cdr3_nt: TGTGCCAGCAGCCTTGGGTCCAAGAAAGCAGACTATGGCTACACCTTC; cdr3_aa: CASSLGSKKADYGYTF
d_call: .; v_call: TRBV3-1; j_call: TRBJ2-1; clone_size: .; cdr3_nt: TGTGCCAGCAGCCCCATCCGGGACCTTATGGGCGAGCAGTTCTTC; cdr3_aa: CASSPIRDLMGEQFF
d_call: .; v_call: TRBV19; j_call: TRBJ1-1; clone_size: .; cdr3_nt: TGTGCCAGTAAGAGGGGGTGGAACACTGAAGCTTTCTTT; cdr3_aa: CASKRGWNTEAFF
d_call: TRBD1; v_call: TRBV12-3/TRBV12-4; j_call: TRBJ2-1; clone_size: .; cdr3_nt: TGTGCCAGCAGTTTAGCCGGGACAGGGGGCTATGAGCAGTTCTTC; cdr3_aa: CASSLAGTGGYEQFF
d_call: .; v_call: TRBV7-9; j_call: TRBJ1-4; clone_size: medium-sized; cdr3_nt: TGTGCCAGCAGCTTCCCCCGCACAACTAATGAAAAACTGTTTTTT; cdr3_aa: CASSFPRTTNEKLFF
d_call: .; v_call: TRBV6-5; j_call: TRBJ2-7; clone_size: few; cdr3_nt: TGTGCCAGCACCCAACAGGGTAACTACGAGCAGTACTTC; cdr3_aa: CASTQQGNYEQYF
d_call: .; v_call: TRBV20-1; j_call: TRBJ2-3; clone_size: few; cdr3_nt: TGCAGTGCATGGGACATCGTGCAGTATTTT; cdr3_aa: CSAWDIVQYF
d_call: .; v_call: TRBV3-1; j_call: TRBJ2-3; clone_size: few; cdr3_nt: TGTGCCAGCAGCCAAGGGGACAGCGGGACAGATACGCAGTATTTT; cdr3_aa: CASSQGDSGTDTQYF
d_call: .; v_call: TRBV20-1; j_call: TRBJ2-7; clone_size: .; cdr3_nt: TGCAGTGCTTCCCGGGACTTCTCCTACGAGCTGTACTTC; cdr3_aa: CSASRDFSYELYF
d_call: .; v_call: TRBV29-1; j_call: TRBJ2-5; clone_size: .; cdr3_nt: TGCAGCGCCAGGGACACCGGGTCGACCCAGTACTTC; cdr3_aa: CSARDTGSTQYF
d_call: .; v_call: TRBV6-1; j_call: TRBJ2-1; clone_size: .; cdr3_nt: TGTGCCAGCAGATCGGACTCATACAATGAGCAGTTCTTC; cdr3_aa: CASRSDSYNEQFF
d_call: TRBD2; v_call: TRBV7-9; j_call: TRBJ2-1; clone_size: few; cdr3_nt: TGTGCCAGCAGCGGCGGAACTAGCGCCTACAATGAGCAGTTCTTC; cdr3_aa: CASSGGTSAYNEQFF
d_call: TRBD1; v_call: TRBV30; j_call: TRBJ1-4; clone_size: few; cdr3_nt: TGTGCCCTATACAGGGGCACTAATGAAAAACTGTTTTTT; cdr3_aa: CALYRGTNEKLFF
d_call: .; v_call: TRBV5-1; j_call: TRBJ2-1; clone_size: .; cdr3_nt: TGCGCCAGCAGCTTGTTGCCACCCCAGGTCCGCTCCTACAATGAGCAGTTCTTC; cdr3_aa: CASSLLPPQVRSYNEQFF
d_call: .; v_call: TRBV5-1; j_call: TRBJ2-7; clone_size: few; cdr3_nt: TGCGCCAGCAGCCTGGACACAACAATCTCCTACGAGCAGTACTTC; cdr3_aa: CASSLDTTISYEQYF
d_call: .; v_call: TRBV19; j_call: TRBJ1-1; clone_size: .; cdr3_nt: TGTGCCAGTATGAAATTGGGCATCAGTGAAGCTTTCTTT; cdr3_aa: CASMKLGISEAFF
d_call: TRBD1; v_call: TRBV5-1; j_call: TRBJ2-7; clone_size: .; cdr3_nt: TGCGCCAGCAGCTCCTGGACAGGGTCCACCTACGAGCAGTACTTC; cdr3_aa: CASSSWTGSTYEQYF
d_call: .; v_call: TRBV20-1; j_call: TRBJ1-4; clone_size: few; cdr3_nt: TGCAGTGCTTCGACAGCGAGTAATGAAAAACTGTTTTTT; cdr3_aa: CSASTASNEKLFF
d_call: TRBD2; v_call: TRBV12-3/TRBV12-4; j_call: TRBJ2-3; clone_size: many; cdr3_nt: TGTGCCAGCAGTTTCCGAGCGGGAGTACCCACAGATACGCAGTATTTT; cdr3_aa: CASSFRAGVPTDTQYF
d_call: .; v_call: TRBV6-5; j_call: TRBJ1-1; clone_size: few; cdr3_nt: TGTGCCAGCAGTTACGCGACAGAGAACACTGAAGCTTTCTTT; cdr3_aa: CASSYATENTEAFF
d_call: .; v_call: TRBV4-1; j_call: TRBJ1-1; clone_size: few; cdr3_nt: TGCGCCAGCAGCCAAGAGACTTTAAGGTACACTGAAGCTTTCTTT; cdr3_aa: CASSQETLRYTEAFF
d_call: TRBD1; v_call: TRBV5-1; j_call: TRBJ2-7; clone_size: few; cdr3_nt: TGCGCCAGCAGCGGGTCACCGGGACAGGGGACCTACGAGCAGTACTTC; cdr3_aa: CASSGSPGQGTYEQYF
d_call: TRBD1; v_call: TRBV27; j_call: TRBJ2-7; clone_size: few; cdr3_nt: TGTGCCAGCAGTCCGGGACAGGGTTTCATCGAGCAGTACTTC; cdr3_aa: CASSPGQGFIEQYF